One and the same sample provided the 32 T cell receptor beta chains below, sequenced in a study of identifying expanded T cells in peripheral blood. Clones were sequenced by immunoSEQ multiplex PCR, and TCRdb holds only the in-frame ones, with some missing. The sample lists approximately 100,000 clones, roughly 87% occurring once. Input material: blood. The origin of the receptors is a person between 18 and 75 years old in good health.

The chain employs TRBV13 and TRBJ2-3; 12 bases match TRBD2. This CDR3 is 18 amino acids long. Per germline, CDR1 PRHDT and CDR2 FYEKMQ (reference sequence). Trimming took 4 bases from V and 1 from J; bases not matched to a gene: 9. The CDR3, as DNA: TGTGCCAGCAGCTCACGACTAGCGGGGGCGTACCGCACAGATACGCAGTATTTT. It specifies CASSSRLAGAYRTDTQYF.

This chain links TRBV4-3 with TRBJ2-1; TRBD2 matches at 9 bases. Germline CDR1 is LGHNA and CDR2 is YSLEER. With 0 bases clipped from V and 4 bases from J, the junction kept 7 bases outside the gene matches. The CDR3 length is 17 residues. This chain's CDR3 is CASSQDPGRGGYNEQFF. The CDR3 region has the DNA TGCGCCAGCAGCCAAGATCCGGGGCGGGGGGGGTACAATGAGCAGTTCTTC.

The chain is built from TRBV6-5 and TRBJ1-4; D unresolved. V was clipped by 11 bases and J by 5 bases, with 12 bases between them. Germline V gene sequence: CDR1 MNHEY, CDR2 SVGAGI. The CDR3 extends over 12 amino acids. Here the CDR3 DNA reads TGTGCCTCCGGCCCCTTAAATGAAAAACTGTTTTTT. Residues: CASGPLNEKLFF.

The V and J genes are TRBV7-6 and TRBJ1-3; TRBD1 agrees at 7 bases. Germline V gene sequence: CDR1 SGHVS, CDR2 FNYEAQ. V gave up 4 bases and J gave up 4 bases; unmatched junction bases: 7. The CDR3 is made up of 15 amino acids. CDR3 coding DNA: TGTGCCAGCAGCTCAGGAGGGGGCGCGGGAAACACCATATATTTT. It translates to CASSSGGGAGNTIYF. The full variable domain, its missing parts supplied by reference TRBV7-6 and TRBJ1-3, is GAGVSQSPRYKVTKRGQDVALRCDPISGHVSLYWYRQALGQGPEFLTYFNYEAQQDKSGLPNDRFSAERPEGSISTLTIQRTEQRDSAMYRCASSSGGGAGNTIYFGEGSWLTVV.

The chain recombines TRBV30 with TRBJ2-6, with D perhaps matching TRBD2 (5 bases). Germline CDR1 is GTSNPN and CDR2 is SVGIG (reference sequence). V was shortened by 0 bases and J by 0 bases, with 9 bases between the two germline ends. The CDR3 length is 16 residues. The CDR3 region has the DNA TGTGCCTGGAGTGTAAATGAGGGCTCTGGGGCCAACGTCCTGACTTTC. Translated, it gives CAWSVNEGSGANVLTF.

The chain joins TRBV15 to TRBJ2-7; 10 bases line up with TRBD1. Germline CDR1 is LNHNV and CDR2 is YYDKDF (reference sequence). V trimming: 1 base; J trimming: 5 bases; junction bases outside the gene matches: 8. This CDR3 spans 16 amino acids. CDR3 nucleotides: TGTGCCACCAGCAGAGGCCCTGACAGGGGGCCGAACGAGCAGTACTTC. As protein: CATSRGPDRGPNEQYF.

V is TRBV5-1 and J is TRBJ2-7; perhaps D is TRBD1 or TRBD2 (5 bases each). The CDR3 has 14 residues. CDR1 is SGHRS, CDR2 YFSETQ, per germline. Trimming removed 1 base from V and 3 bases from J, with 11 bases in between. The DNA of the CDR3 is TGCGCCAGCAGCTTGTACGAGGGACGCTACGAGCAGTACTTC. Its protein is CASSLYEGRYEQYF.

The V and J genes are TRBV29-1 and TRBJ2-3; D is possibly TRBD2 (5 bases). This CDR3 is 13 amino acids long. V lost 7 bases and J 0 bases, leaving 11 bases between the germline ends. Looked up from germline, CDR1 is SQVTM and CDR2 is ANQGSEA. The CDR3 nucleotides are TGCAGCGCCCGTCGGGGTAGCACAGATACGCAGTATTTT. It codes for CSARRGSTDTQYF.

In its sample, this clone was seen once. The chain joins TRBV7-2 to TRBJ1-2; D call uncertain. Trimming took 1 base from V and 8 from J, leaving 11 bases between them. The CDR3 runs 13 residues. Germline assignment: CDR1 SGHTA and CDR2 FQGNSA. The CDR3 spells CASSLVRSSGYTF. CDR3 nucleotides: TGTGCCAGCAGCTTAGTGCGGAGCTCGGGCTACACCTTC.

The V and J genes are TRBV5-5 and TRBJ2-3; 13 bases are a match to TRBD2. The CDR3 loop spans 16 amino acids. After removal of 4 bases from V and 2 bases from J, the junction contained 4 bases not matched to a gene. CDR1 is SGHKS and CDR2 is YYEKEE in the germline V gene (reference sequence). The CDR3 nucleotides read TGTGCCAGCAGCGAGGGACTAGCGGGGACCACAGATACGCAGTATTTT. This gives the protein CASSEGLAGTTDTQYF. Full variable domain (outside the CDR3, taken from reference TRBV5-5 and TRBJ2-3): DAGVTQSPTHLIKTRGQQVTLRCSPISGHKSVSWYQQVLGQGPQFIFQYYEKEERGRGNFPDRFSARQFPNYSSELNVNALLLGDSALYLCASSEGLAGTTDTQYFGPGTRLTVL.

CDR3 DNA: TGTGCCAGCAGCTTAGCTGTGATGCTAGCGGGGGGGCAAGAGACCCAGTACTTC. It codes for CASSLAVMLAGGQETQYF. The chain joins TRBV11-2 to TRBJ2-5; 12 bases agree with TRBD2. The germline CDR1 and CDR2 sequences are SGHAT and FQNNGV. V dropped 1 base and J dropped 2; count of bases not matched to a gene: 8. This CDR3 contains 18 residues.

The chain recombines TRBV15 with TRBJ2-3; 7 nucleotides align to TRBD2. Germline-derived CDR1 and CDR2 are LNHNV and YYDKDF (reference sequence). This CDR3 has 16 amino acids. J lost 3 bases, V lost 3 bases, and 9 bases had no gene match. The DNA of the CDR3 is TGTGCCACCAGCAGCCCTCCGAGCGGGGATACAGATACGCAGTATTTT. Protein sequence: CATSSPPSGDTDTQYF.

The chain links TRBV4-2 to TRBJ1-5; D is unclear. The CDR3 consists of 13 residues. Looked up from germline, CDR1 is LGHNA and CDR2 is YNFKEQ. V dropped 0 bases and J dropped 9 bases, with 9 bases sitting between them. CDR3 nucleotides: TGTGCCAGCAGCCAAGATTATGGCAGGCCCCAGCATTTT. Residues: CASSQDYGRPQHF.

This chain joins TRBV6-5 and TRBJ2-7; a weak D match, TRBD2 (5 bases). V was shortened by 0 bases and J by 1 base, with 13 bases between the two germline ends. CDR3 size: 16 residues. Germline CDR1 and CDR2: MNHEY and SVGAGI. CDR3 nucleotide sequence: TGTGCCAGCAGTTACTCCGGGGTGGGGTCATCCTACGAGCAGTACTTC. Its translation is CASSYSGVGSSYEQYF.

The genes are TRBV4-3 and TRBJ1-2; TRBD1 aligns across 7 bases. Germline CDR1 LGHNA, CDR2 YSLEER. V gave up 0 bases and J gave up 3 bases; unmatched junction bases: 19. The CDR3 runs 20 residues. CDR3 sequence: CASSQDFPFWHRGADYGYTF. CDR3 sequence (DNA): TGCGCCAGCAGCCAAGACTTCCCGTTTTGGCACAGGGGAGCGGACTATGGCTACACCTTC.

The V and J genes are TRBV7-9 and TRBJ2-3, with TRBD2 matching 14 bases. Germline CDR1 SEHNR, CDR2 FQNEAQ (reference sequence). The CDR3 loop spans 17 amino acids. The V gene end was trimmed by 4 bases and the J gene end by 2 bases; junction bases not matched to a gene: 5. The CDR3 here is CASSSGLAGANTDTQYF. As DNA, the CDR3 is TGTGCCAGCAGCTCGGGACTAGCGGGGGCCAACACAGATACGCAGTATTTT.

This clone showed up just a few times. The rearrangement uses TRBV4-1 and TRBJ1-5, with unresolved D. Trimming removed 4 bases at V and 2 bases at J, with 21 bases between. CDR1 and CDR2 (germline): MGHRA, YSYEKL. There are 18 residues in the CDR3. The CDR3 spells CASSPRSFESGGNQPQHF. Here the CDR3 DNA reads TGCGCCAGCAGCCCACGGAGTTTCGAATCTGGGGGCAATCAGCCCCAGCATTTT.

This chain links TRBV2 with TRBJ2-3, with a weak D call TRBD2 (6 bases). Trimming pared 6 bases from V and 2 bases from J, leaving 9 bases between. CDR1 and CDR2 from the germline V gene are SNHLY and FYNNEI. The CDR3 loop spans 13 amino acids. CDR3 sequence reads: CASRADYTDTQYF. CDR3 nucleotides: TGTGCCAGCAGGGCGGACTACACAGATACGCAGTATTTT.

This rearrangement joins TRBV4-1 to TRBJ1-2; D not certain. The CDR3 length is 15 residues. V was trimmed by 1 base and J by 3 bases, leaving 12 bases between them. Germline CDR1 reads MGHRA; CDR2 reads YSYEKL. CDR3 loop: CASSQGSGTYYGYTF. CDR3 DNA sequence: TGCGCCAGCAGCCAAGGCAGTGGTACTTACTATGGCTACACCTTC.

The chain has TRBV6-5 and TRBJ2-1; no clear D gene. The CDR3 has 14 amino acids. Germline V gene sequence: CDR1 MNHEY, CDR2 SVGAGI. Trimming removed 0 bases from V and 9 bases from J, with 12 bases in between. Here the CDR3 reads CASSYSGYSAEQFF. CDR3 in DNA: TGTGCCAGCAGTTACTCGGGCTATTCGGCTGAGCAGTTCTTC.

DNA for the CDR3: TGTGCCAGCAGTCTCGGGACAGATTACTACGAGCAGTACTTC. This gives the protein CASSLGTDYYEQYF. The rearrangement uses TRBV28 and TRBJ2-7; 7 bases match TRBD1. V was clipped by 5 bases and J by 3 bases; unmatched bases: 7. CDR1 is MDHEN, CDR2 SYDVKM, per germline. This CDR3 contains 14 residues. Filled out from reference TRBV28 and TRBJ2-7, the complete variable domain reads DVKVTQSSRYLVKRTGEKVFLECVQDMDHENMFWYRQDPGLGLRLIYFSYDVKMKEKGDIPEGYSVSREKKERFSLILESASTNQTSMYLCASSLGTDYYEQYFGPGTRLTVT.

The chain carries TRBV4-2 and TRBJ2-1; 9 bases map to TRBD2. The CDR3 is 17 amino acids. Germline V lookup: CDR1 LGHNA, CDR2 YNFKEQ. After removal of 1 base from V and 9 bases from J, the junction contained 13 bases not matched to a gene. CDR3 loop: CASSQVPTAGGAIEQFF. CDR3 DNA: TGTGCCAGCAGCCAAGTCCCCACGGCGGGGGGGGCCATTGAGCAGTTCTTC.

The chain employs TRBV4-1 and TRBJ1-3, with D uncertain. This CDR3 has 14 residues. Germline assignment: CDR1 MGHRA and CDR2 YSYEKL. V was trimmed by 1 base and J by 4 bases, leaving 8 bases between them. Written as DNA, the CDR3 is TGCGCCAGCAGCCAAGGGGGTGAGGGAAACACCATATATTTT. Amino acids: CASSQGGEGNTIYF.

The DNA of the CDR3 is TGCGCCAGCAGCCAAGATCCCCCTATGGCTCGTGAGCAGTTCTTC. Amino acid sequence: CASSQDPPMAREQFF. The rearrangement links TRBV4-3 to TRBJ2-1; D gene uncertain. The V gene's germline CDR1 is LGHNA and CDR2 YSLEER. The V end was cut by 0 bases, the J end by 9 bases, with 15 bases between. The CDR3 is made up of 15 amino acids.

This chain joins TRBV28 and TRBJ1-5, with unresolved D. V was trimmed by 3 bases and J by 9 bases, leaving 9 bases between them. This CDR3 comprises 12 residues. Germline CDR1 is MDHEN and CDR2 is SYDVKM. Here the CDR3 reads CASSFPARPQHF. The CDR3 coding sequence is TGTGCCAGCAGTTTCCCCGCCCGGCCCCAGCATTTT.

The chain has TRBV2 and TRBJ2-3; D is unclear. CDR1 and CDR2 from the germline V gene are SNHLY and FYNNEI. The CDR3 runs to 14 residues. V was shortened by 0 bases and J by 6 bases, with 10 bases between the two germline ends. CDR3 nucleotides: TGTGCCAGCAGTGAAGCGCTTCGAGAGGATACGCAGTATTTT. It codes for CASSEALREDTQYF.

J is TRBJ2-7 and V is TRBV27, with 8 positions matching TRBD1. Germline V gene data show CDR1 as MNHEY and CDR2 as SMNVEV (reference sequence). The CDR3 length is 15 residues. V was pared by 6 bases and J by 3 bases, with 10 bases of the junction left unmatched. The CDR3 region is CASRPFDRGSYEQYF. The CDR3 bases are TGTGCCAGCAGACCTTTCGACAGGGGTAGCTACGAGCAGTACTTC.

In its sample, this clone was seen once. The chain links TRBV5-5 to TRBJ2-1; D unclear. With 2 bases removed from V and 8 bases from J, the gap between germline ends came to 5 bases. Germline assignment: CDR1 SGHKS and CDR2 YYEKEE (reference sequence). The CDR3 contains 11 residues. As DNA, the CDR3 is TGTGCCAGCAGCTTCAGCCATGAGCAGTTCTTC. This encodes CASSFSHEQFF.

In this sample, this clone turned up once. This CDR3 is CASARANQPQHF. The DNA for the CDR3 is TGTGCCAGTGCCCGGGCCAATCAGCCCCAGCATTTT. J is TRBJ1-5 and V is TRBV19; D is unclear. The CDR3 sequence is 12 residues long. Trimming removed 8 bases from V and 3 bases from J, with 8 bases in between. CDR1 is LNHDA, CDR2 SQIVND, per germline (reference sequence).

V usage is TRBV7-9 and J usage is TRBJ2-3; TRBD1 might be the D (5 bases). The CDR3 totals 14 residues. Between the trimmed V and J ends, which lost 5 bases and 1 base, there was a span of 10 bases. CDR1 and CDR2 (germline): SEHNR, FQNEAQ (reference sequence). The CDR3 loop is CASSIGQGTDTQYF. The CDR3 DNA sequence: TGTGCCAGCAGCATAGGACAAGGCACAGATACGCAGTATTTT.

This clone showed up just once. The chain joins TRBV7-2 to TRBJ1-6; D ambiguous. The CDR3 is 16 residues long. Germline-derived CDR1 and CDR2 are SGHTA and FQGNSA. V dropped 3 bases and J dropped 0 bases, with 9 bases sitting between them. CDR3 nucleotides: TGTGCCAGCAGCTTGGTCGGGAGCTCCTATAATTCACCCCTCCACTTT. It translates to CASSLVGSSYNSPLHF.

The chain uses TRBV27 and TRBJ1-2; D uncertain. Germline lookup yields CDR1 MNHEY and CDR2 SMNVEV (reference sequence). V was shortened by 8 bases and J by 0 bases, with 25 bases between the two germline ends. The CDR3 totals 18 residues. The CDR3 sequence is CASSPTAEIAPTNYGYTF. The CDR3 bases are TGTGCCAGCTCCCCGACGGCCGAAATCGCCCCTACTAACTATGGCTACACCTTC.